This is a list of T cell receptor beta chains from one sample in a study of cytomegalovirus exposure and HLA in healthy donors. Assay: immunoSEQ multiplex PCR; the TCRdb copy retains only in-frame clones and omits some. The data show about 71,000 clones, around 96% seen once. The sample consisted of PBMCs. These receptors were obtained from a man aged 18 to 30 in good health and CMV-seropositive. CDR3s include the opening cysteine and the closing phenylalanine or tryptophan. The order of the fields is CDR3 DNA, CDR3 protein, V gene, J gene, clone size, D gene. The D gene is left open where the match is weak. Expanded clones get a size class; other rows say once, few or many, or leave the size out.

cdr3_nt: TGTGCCAGCAGCTTAGACAGGCTCAATCAGCCCCAGCATTTT
cdr3_aa: CASSLDRLNQPQHF
v_call: TRBV7-9
j_call: TRBJ1-5
clone_size: NA
d_call: NA

cdr3_nt: TGTGCCAGCAGTGTAGGGTCGACTAGTACGGAGACCCAGTACTTC
cdr3_aa: CASSVGSTSTETQYF
v_call: TRBV2
j_call: TRBJ2-5
clone_size: NA
d_call: NA

cdr3_nt: TGCGCCAGCAGCTTGGTTCCCGGGAGCTCCTACAATGAGCAGTTCTTC
cdr3_aa: CASSLVPGSSYNEQFF
v_call: TRBV5-1
j_call: TRBJ2-1
clone_size: once
d_call: NA

cdr3_nt: TGTGCCAGCAGCTTATATGCGGGGGGGTCCGGGGAGCTGTTTTTT
cdr3_aa: CASSLYAGGSGELFF
v_call: TRBV11-2
j_call: TRBJ2-2
clone_size: NA
d_call: TRBD2

cdr3_nt: TGTGCCAGCAGTCGCCTCGGTAGTGAAAGTAGCGAGCAGTACTTC
cdr3_aa: CASSRLGSESSEQYF
v_call: TRBV28
j_call: TRBJ2-7
clone_size: NA
d_call: NA

cdr3_nt: TGTGCCAGCAGCTTGGACCCGGGTATCAGCACAGATACGCAGTATTTT
cdr3_aa: CASSLDPGISTDTQYF
v_call: TRBV5-5
j_call: TRBJ2-3
clone_size: NA
d_call: NA

cdr3_nt: TGTGCCAGTAAGGCGGGAGAGAACACCGGGGAGCTGTTTTTT
cdr3_aa: CASKAGENTGELFF
v_call: TRBV19
j_call: TRBJ2-2
clone_size: once
d_call: TRBD2

cdr3_nt: TGTGCCAGCAGTGAAGCGGCAGGGGGAGAGACCCAGTACTTC
cdr3_aa: CASSEAAGGETQYF
v_call: TRBV2
j_call: TRBJ2-5
clone_size: once
d_call: TRBD1

cdr3_nt: TGTGCCAGCTCCCGAATCCTAGCGGGAGTCGCCGGGGAGCTGTTTTTT
cdr3_aa: CASSRILAGVAGELFF
v_call: TRBV18
j_call: TRBJ2-2
clone_size: once
d_call: TRBD2

cdr3_nt: TGTGCCAGCAGTCGGGTTTGGGGGGAGGGGGCCAAAAACATTCAGTACTTC
cdr3_aa: CASSRVWGEGAKNIQYF
v_call: TRBV28
j_call: TRBJ2-4
clone_size: NA
d_call: TRBD2

cdr3_nt: TGTGCCAGCAGCGTAGTCAGCCGTGGGGGGGGAGATACGCAGTATTTT
cdr3_aa: CASSVVSRGGGDTQYF
v_call: TRBV9
j_call: TRBJ2-3
clone_size: NA
d_call: TRBD2

cdr3_nt: TGTGCCAGCAGCTCCCGGACAGGGCTAGAGACCCAGTACTTC
cdr3_aa: CASSSRTGLETQYF
v_call: TRBV7-9
j_call: TRBJ2-5
clone_size: NA
d_call: TRBD1

cdr3_nt: TGTGCCAGCAGCGCACTACCGCGGAGCTCTGGGGCCAACGTCCTGACTTTC
cdr3_aa: CASSALPRSSGANVLTF
v_call: TRBV2
j_call: TRBJ2-6
clone_size: NA
d_call: NA

cdr3_nt: TGTGCCAGCAGTTTAGTCGTCTCGGGTTACGAGCAGTACTTC
cdr3_aa: CASSLVVSGYEQYF
v_call: TRBV28
j_call: TRBJ2-7
clone_size: NA
d_call: NA

cdr3_nt: TGCGCCAGCAGCTTGGCAGGGGGCATGAACACTGAAGCTTTCTTT
cdr3_aa: CASSLAGGMNTEAFF
v_call: TRBV5-1
j_call: TRBJ1-1
clone_size: NA
d_call: TRBD1

cdr3_nt: TGTGCCAGCAGTGGGACTAGCGGGATAGATGAGCAGTTCTTC
cdr3_aa: CASSGTSGIDEQFF
v_call: TRBV6-1
j_call: TRBJ2-1
clone_size: NA
d_call: TRBD2

cdr3_nt: TGCGCCAGCAGCCCCCCGGGACACCTCCTGCCCTCCTACGAGCAGTACTTC
cdr3_aa: CASSPPGHLLPSYEQYF
v_call: TRBV5-1
j_call: TRBJ2-7
clone_size: NA
d_call: NA

cdr3_nt: TGTGCCAGTAGTCTGGGGCCCTACGGTCGAGATGGCTACACCTTC
cdr3_aa: CASSLGPYGRDGYTF
v_call: TRBV19
j_call: TRBJ1-2
clone_size: NA
d_call: NA

cdr3_nt: TGTGCCAGCAGCAAACGGGACACGGAAGGGTCACCCCTCCACTTT
cdr3_aa: CASSKRDTEGSPLHF
v_call: TRBV9
j_call: TRBJ1-6
clone_size: NA
d_call: NA

cdr3_nt: TGCGCCAGCAGCCAGGGGCGGGGTGAAAAACTGTTTTTT
cdr3_aa: CASSQGRGEKLFF
v_call: TRBV4-1
j_call: TRBJ1-4
clone_size: NA
d_call: NA

cdr3_nt: TGTGCCAGCAGCTTGGGAGTCGGGGGTGAGCAGTACTTC
cdr3_aa: CASSLGVGGEQYF
v_call: TRBV7-9
j_call: TRBJ2-7
clone_size: NA
d_call: NA

cdr3_nt: TGTGCCAGTACCCCTAGCGGGGGGTACTACAATGAGCAGTTCTTC
cdr3_aa: CASTPSGGYYNEQFF
v_call: TRBV19
j_call: TRBJ2-1
clone_size: NA
d_call: TRBD2

cdr3_nt: TGCGCCAGCAGCCCCGACAGGGTTGAGACCCAGTACTTC
cdr3_aa: CASSPDRVETQYF
v_call: TRBV5-1
j_call: TRBJ2-5
clone_size: NA
d_call: TRBD1

cdr3_nt: TGTGCCAGCAGCCACGAGGGGAACCAGGGGACCACGGAAGCTTTCTTT
cdr3_aa: CASSHEGNQGTTEAFF
v_call: TRBV4-2
j_call: TRBJ1-1
clone_size: NA
d_call: NA

cdr3_nt: TGTGCCAGCAACACGGGGGGAGACTCCTACGAGCAGTACTTC
cdr3_aa: CASNTGGDSYEQYF
v_call: TRBV28
j_call: TRBJ2-7
clone_size: NA
d_call: TRBD2

cdr3_nt: TGTGCCAGCAGTGAGAATAGGGGGCAGGGGCGCAATTCACCCCTCCACTTT
cdr3_aa: CASSENRGQGRNSPLHF
v_call: TRBV2
j_call: TRBJ1-6
clone_size: NA
d_call: TRBD1

cdr3_nt: TGTGCCAGCCGAAGGGGGAGGGATTCACCCCTCCACTTT
cdr3_aa: CASRRGRDSPLHF
v_call: TRBV6-6
j_call: TRBJ1-6
clone_size: NA
d_call: NA

cdr3_nt: TGTGCCAGTAGTATAGATCGGGGGGCAGATACGCAGTATTTT
cdr3_aa: CASSIDRGADTQYF
v_call: TRBV19
j_call: TRBJ2-3
clone_size: once
d_call: TRBD2

cdr3_nt: TGTGCCAGTGACTCGATGACAGACATGAACACTGAAGCTTTCTTT
cdr3_aa: CASDSMTDMNTEAFF
v_call: TRBV19
j_call: TRBJ1-1
clone_size: NA
d_call: NA

cdr3_nt: TGTGCCAGCAGCTTGCGAGATACGCAGTATTTT
cdr3_aa: CASSLRDTQYF
v_call: TRBV5-6
j_call: TRBJ2-3
clone_size: NA
d_call: NA

cdr3_nt: TGTGCCAGCAGTTTCTACCGATACACCGGGGAGCTGTTTTTT
cdr3_aa: CASSFYRYTGELFF
v_call: TRBV27
j_call: TRBJ2-2
clone_size: NA
d_call: NA